This TCR beta chain comes out of a study of T cell clonality in common variable immunodeficiency. Study-wide findings and caveats: CVID patient heterogeneity limited repertoire-clinical complication correlations. CVID subjects had higher TCRbeta clonality than healthy controls, most marked in about a third. Fewer deletions and N-nucleotide insertions were reportedly seen in common variable immunodeficiency TCR beta sequences.

Produced via immunoSEQ multiplex PCR; TCRdb's table is partial and in-frame only. The sample holds around 32,000 clones, and no clone turns up only once. Of CVID subjects, under 16 were female and roughly 30 male, mean age approximately 40. The V end was cut by 5 bases, the J end by 5 bases, with 12 bases between. The CDR3 covers 12 residues. Germline assignment: CDR1 GTSNPN and CDR2 SVGIG (reference sequence). At least ten counts were recorded for this clone. Its antigen is unidentified. From the germline J gene comes the end of the CDR3, since the read stops 3 residues before it. Sequenced material: peripheral blood mononuclear cells. The clonotype originates from a human donor with common variable immunodeficiency. The J gene is TRBJ2-5, the V gene TRBV30; D remains ambiguous. The sequenced part of the CDR3 DNA is TGTGCCTGGGGCCCTAGAGGCGAGACC. It codes for CAWGPRGET. The CDR3 in its entirety is CAWGPRGETQYF.